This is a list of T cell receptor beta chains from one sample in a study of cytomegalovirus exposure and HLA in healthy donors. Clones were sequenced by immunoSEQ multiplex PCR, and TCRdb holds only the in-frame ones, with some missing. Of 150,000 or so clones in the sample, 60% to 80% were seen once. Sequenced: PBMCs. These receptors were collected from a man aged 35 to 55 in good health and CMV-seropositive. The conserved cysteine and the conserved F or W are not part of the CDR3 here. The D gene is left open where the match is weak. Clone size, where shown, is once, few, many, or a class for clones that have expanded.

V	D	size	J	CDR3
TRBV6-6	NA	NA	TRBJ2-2	ASQKGQGTGELF
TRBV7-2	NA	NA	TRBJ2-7	ASSLVRGWYEQY
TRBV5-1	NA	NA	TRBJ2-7	ASRLEGGNEQY
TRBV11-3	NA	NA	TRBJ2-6	ASSLDLGDSGANVLT
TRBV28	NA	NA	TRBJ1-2	ASSLSLYGYT
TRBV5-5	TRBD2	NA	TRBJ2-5	ASSFGLAGAETQY
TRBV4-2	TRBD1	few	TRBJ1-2	ASSLLRDRGYGYT
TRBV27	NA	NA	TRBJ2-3	ASSRTGHNTQY
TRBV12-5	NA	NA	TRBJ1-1	ASGRSPNTEAF
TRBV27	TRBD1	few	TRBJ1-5	ASSSRQGQGSNQPQH
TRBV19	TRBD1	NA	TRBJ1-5	ASIGGTGGASNQPQH
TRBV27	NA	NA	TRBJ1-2	ASSSGKMHRNFYGYT
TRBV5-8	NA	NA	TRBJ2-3	ASIFDLAGSTDTQY
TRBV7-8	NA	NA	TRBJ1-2	ASSPRETYGYT
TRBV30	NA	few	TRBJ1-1	AWSVQEGWAF
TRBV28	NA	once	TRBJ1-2	ASSLSGGGAGYT
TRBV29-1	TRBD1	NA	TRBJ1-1	SGLPGTGGLNTEAF
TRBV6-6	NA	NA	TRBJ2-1	ASRGGLYNEQF
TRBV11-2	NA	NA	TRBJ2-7	ASSEQGSLSGEQY
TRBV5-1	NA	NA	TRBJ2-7	ASSVDRYEQY
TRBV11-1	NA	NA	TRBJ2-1	ASSLLVNEQF
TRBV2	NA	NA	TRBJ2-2	ASLPGLWTGELF
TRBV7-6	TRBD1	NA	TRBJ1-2	ASSRFITGEGSYGYT
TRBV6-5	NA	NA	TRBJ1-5	ASSVGGAQH
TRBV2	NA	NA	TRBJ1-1	ASSRQWNTEAF
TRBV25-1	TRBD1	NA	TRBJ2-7	ASSGTGASYEQY
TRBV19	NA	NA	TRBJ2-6	ASSTSGHTGANVLT
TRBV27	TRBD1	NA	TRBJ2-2	ASSSWTGAAGELF
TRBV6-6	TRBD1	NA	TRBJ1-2	ASSPPGQGRGGYT
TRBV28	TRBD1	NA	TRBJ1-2	ASSFGTGGGYGYT
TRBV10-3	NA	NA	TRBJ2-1	AISDATTNNNEQF
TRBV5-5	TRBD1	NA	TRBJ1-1	ASSLTGGERTEAF
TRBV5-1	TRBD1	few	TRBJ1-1	ASSLLGGLSTEAF
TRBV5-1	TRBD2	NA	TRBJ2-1	ASSSSGRQDNEQF
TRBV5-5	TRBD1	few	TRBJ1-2	ASSPLDRGIYGYT
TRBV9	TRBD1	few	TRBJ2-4	ASSVGGQGQNSQY
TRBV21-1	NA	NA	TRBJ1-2	ASSKVGLLNYGYT
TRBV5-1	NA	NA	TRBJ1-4	ASSIDGSGGEKLF
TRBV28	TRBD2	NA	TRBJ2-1	ASVRTSGSYNEQF
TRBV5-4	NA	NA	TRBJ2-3	ASSLVTGGTDTQY